The 11 T cell receptor beta chains in this list originate from one sample, sequenced in a study of T cell repertoires in ileal Crohn's disease. Only in-frame clones appear in the TCRdb table, and some are missing; sequencing was by immunoSEQ multiplex PCR. The repertoire holds approximately 2,200 clones, more than 85% seen once, with 5.5% to 7.5% in the top ten. The sample consisted of ileal tissue. Receptors originate from an adult with Crohn's disease.

This clone has more than one count but fewer than ten. This chain joins TRBV10-3 and TRBJ1-1; TRBD1 agrees at 7 bases. Germline V gives CDR1 ENHRY, CDR2 SYGVKD. The CDR3 runs 13 residues. The trim removed 10 bases at V and 1 base at J, leaving 6 bases unmatched. CDR3 protein: CATIRTGNTEAFF. CDR3 in DNA: TGTGCCACCATCCGGACAGGGAACACTGAAGCTTTCTTT.

This clone occurred a few times. The chain carries TRBV7-2 and TRBJ2-3; 10 bases match TRBD1. Losses at the gene ends were 1 base for V and 3 bases for J; bases not matched to a gene: 1. CDR3 size: 15 residues. CDR1 SGHTA and CDR2 FQGNSA come from the germline V gene. The CDR3, as DNA: TGTGCCAGCAGCTTAGGGGGACAGGGGACAGATACGCAGTATTTT. It codes for CASSLGGQGTDTQYF.

This chain uses TRBV4-1 with TRBJ1-3; unclear D gene. CDR1 is MGHRA and CDR2 is YSYEKL in the germline V gene. The CDR3 covers 15 residues. The ends were cut back, 1 base at V and 0 bases at J, with 7 bases in the middle. The CDR3 here is CASSQVFSSGNTIYF. The DNA of the CDR3 is TGCGCCAGCAGCCAAGTGTTCTCCTCTGGAAACACCATATATTTT.

The gene calls are TRBV7-8 and TRBJ2-5, with 8 nucleotides matching TRBD1. The CDR3 totals 14 residues. CDR1 is SGHVS and CDR2 is FQNEAQ in the germline V gene. J was trimmed by 4 bases and V by 5 bases; bases with no gene match: 6. CDR3 region: CASSVRTGRETQYF. The CDR3 DNA is TGTGCCAGCAGCGTCAGGACAGGGCGAGAGACCCAGTACTTC.

The gene calls are TRBV6-6 and TRBJ1-6, with TRBD1 as a possible D gene (5 bases). V lost 5 bases, J lost 5 bases, and 7 bases lay in between. In germline, CDR1 is MNHNY, CDR2 SVGAGI (reference sequence). The CDR3 loop spans 13 amino acids. CDR3 bases: TGTGCCAGCAGTGGGGGGGATAATTCACCCCTCCACTTT. Amino acids: CASSGGDNSPLHF.

CDR3 sequence: CASSPVVANTEAFF. The CDR3 DNA sequence: TGTGCCAGCAGCCCCGTTGTGGCGAACACTGAAGCTTTCTTT. The gene calls are TRBV2 and TRBJ1-1, with D unclear. The CDR3 is 14 residues long. V lost 6 bases to trimming and J lost 1 base, with 12 bases between them. CDR1 and CDR2 from the germline V gene are SNHLY and FYNNEI.

This chain links TRBV27 with TRBJ2-6; 10 bases agree with TRBD1. Germline V lookup: CDR1 MNHEY, CDR2 SMNVEV (reference sequence). The CDR3 sequence is 16 residues long. V dropped 8 bases and J dropped 1; count of bases not matched to a gene: 5. CDR3 amino acids: CASGDRGQSGANVLTF. CDR3 nucleotide sequence: TGTGCCAGCGGGGACAGGGGACAATCTGGGGCCAACGTCCTGACTTTC.

The chain uses TRBV7-2 and TRBJ2-3; 9 nucleotides agree with TRBD1. The CDR3 is made up of 14 amino acids. Germline lookup yields CDR1 SGHTA and CDR2 FQGNSA. V lost 5 bases to trimming and J lost 6 bases; unmatched junction nucleotides: 6. The CDR3 here is CASSPGQGWDTQYF. CDR3 DNA sequence: TGTGCCAGCAGCCCAGGACAGGGGTGGGATACGCAGTATTTT.

V usage is TRBV18 and J usage is TRBJ1-5; unclear D gene. V was clipped by 6 bases and J by 3 bases, with 9 bases between them. Germline V CDR1 and CDR2: KGHSH, LQKENI. This CDR3 is built from 13 residues. CDR3 sequence (DNA): TGTGCCAGCTCCCCCGGTTACAATCAGCCCCAGCATTTT. Translated, it gives CASSPGYNQPQHF.

Concerning this clone itself: Germline is not matched at one junction end, which may reflect a read error. The same CDR3 also results from other DNA sequences found in this sample. The chain employs TRBV7-6 and TRBJ2-7, with 9 nucleotides matching TRBD1. Germline assignment: CDR1 SGHVS and CDR2 FNYEAQ. The CDR3 extends over 13 amino acids. Here the CDR3 DNA reads TGCGCCAGCACCCGGGGACAGGGCTACGAGCAGTACTTC. The encoded protein is CASTRGQGYEQYF.

This chain uses TRBV30 with TRBJ2-5; a weak D match, TRBD1 (5 bases). Trimming shortened V by 1 base and J by 5 bases, and 14 bases separated the two germline ends. The CDR3 length is 14 residues. Germline V gene data show CDR1 as GTSNPN and CDR2 as SVGIG (reference sequence). Written as DNA, the CDR3 is TGTGCCTGGAGTGGAGCAAGGGGAAGGGAGACCCAGTACTTC. It is translated as CAWSGARGRETQYF.